This is a list of T cell receptor beta chains from one sample in a study of human T cells and chemical hapten exposure. TCRdb itself ran the RACE reads through MiXCR, one entry per CDR3 protein. The data hold 70,000 or so distinct CDR3 sequences, with around 10% observed a single time. The sample in question was whole blood, obtained in connection with sensitization to the hapten diphenylcyclopropenone (DPC). These receptors all stem from a woman between 50 and 59 years old with alopecia areata. Some clones in this sample may be carry-over from other donors' samples. Each CDR3 is given with its conserved first and last residue. The D gene is left open where the match is weak. A clone size is listed for some rows: how often the clone was seen (once, few, many), or a class if it is expanded.

abundance	v_gene	j_gene	d_gene	CDR3aa	CDR3nt
NA	TRBV11-3	TRBJ2-2	NA	CASSPSGLSLTGELFF	TGTGCCAGCAGCCCCTCGGGCTTGTCTCTCACCGGGGAGCTGTTTTTT
NA	TRBV21-1	TRBJ2-2	NA	CASSPFHPGLGTGELFF	TGTGCCAGCAGCCCCTTTCATCCGGGACTTGGCACCGGGGAGCTGTTTTTT
many	TRBV12-3/TRBV12-4	TRBJ1-2	NA	CASSQQRYRAAF	TGTGCCAGCAGCCAACAAAGATACAGGGCGGCCTTC
many	TRBV27	TRBJ2-3	TRBD2	CASTTRQGLAGLSTDTQYF	TGTGCCAGCACCACACGACAAGGACTAGCGGGCCTAAGCACAGATACGCAGTATTTT
many	TRBV6-2/TRBV6-3	TRBJ2-3	TRBD2	CASSNPGLVSPDTQYF	TGTGCCAGCAGCAATCCGGGACTAGTCTCCCCAGATACGCAGTATTTT
many	TRBV25-1	TRBJ1-5	NA	CASSPRGAGGNQPQHF	TGTGCCAGCAGCCCCCGGGGGGCGGGGGGCAATCAGCCCCAGCATTTT
many	TRBV12-3/TRBV12-4	TRBJ1-6	NA	CASSYRILPLHF	TGTGCCAGCAGCTACAGAATTTTACCCCTCCACTTT
many	TRBV20-1	TRBJ1-1	TRBD1	CSARAGGTTEAFF	TGCAGTGCTAGGGCAGGGGGGACCACTGAAGCTTTCTTT
NA	TRBV24-1	TRBJ2-3	NA	CATRDLVDTQYF	TGTGCCACCAGAGACCTAGTGGATACGCAGTATTTT
NA	TRBV28	TRBJ1-1	NA	CASSLYEGRTEAFF	TGTGCCAGCAGTTTATATGAAGGGAGGACTGAAGCTTTCTTT
NA	TRBV5-1	TRBJ2-2	NA	CASSQRSNTGELFF	TGCGCCAGCAGTCAGCGGTCGAACACCGGGGAGCTGTTTTTT